This T cell receptor beta chain was sequenced in a study of beta chain features in type 1 diabetes. Findings and caveats of the study: When Type 1 diabetes patients were examined, their TCRB CDR3s proved moderately but significantly shorter in all four CD4+ subsets.

Reverse transcription of all isolated RNA meant that expressed TCRB transcripts were sequenced. TCRdb's copy holds only in-frame clones and misses some; the assay was immunoSEQ multiplex PCR. Of more than 550,000 clones in the sample, 11% to 15% were seen once. This clone has only a few counts. Its antigen is not known. The CDR3 is 13 amino acids. Germline V CDR1 and CDR2: SGHRS, YFSETQ. The junction had 4 bases not matched to a gene; V was cut back by 4 bases and J by 5 bases. This chain links TRBV5-1 with TRBJ2-3; 7 positions match TRBD1. This sequence was found in a man aged 18 to 29 with type 1 diabetes. Source material: naive CD4+ T cells from blood. This CDR3 is CASSTPGGDTQYF. CDR3 nucleotides: TGCGCCAGCAGCACCCCAGGGGGAGATACGCAGTATTTT.